These 32 T cell receptor beta chains share one sample of origin, sequenced in a study of CD8+ T cells in alopecia areata. Specified treatment: oral pan-JAK inhibitor, 5-10 mg twice daily. Extracted from the samples, RNA was reverse transcribed into cDNA to serve as the sequencing template. Generated by immunoSEQ multiplex PCR, the TCRdb table keeps only in-frame clones and is missing some. This table has roughly 46,000 clones, roughly 65% appearing once. The sequencing here drew on CD8+ T cells sorted from blood, taken at week 4, from a patient treated with tofacitinib. The receptors here all came from a human donor with alopecia areata.

This chain uses TRBV30 with TRBJ2-7; D perhaps matches TRBD2 (5 bases). The CDR3 spans 14 residues. Deletions cut 0 bases from V and 5 bases from J, with 14 bases between. Germline V gives CDR1 GTSNPN, CDR2 SVGIG (reference sequence). CDR3 nucleotides: TGTGCCTGGAGTGTACCAACTAGATTGCACGAGCAGTACTTC. This codes for CAWSVPTRLHEQYF.

V gene TRBV4-3 combines with J gene TRBJ2-7; 8 nucleotides line up with TRBD1. Germline V gene sequence: CDR1 LGHNA, CDR2 YSLEER. The CDR3 covers 16 residues. The J segment lost 5 bases and the V segment lost 0 bases, leaving 9 bases of the junction unmatched. The CDR3 sequence is CASSQDRTGSSNEQYF. As DNA, the CDR3 is TGCGCCAGCAGCCAAGATAGGACAGGGTCATCTAACGAGCAGTACTTC.

The CDR3 DNA is TGTGCCAGCAGAGGACTAGCGGGGGGGAACATAACCCCAACGAACACCGGGGAGCTGTTTTTT. This gives the protein CASRGLAGGNITPTNTGELFF. The rearrangement uses TRBV2 and TRBJ2-2; 15 nucleotides agree with TRBD2. Germline values: CDR1 SNHLY, CDR2 FYNNEI. With V trimmed by 6 bases and J by 0 bases, 14 bases remained unmatched. This CDR3 region has 21 residues.

This clone was seen at least ten times. CDR3 sequence reads: CASSGTPNYEQYF. Written as DNA, the CDR3 is TGCGCCAGCAGCGGGACCCCTAACTACGAGCAGTACTTC. The rearrangement joins TRBV5-1 to TRBJ2-7; tentatively, D is TRBD1 or TRBD2 (5 bases each). CDR3 size: 13 residues. CDR1 is SGHRS and CDR2 is YFSETQ in the germline V gene. Trimming removed 4 bases from V and 3 bases from J, with 11 bases in between.

This clone was counted between two and nine times. The rearrangement joins TRBV29-1 to TRBJ2-7, with 9 positions matching TRBD2. Per the germline V gene, CDR1 is SQVTM and CDR2 is ANQGSEA. The V and J ends lost 3 bases and 4 bases, in that order; junction bases with no gene match: 7. The CDR3 runs to 14 residues. The CDR3: CSVDSSGAPYEQYF. The CDR3 region has the DNA TGCAGCGTTGATTCTAGCGGGGCCCCATACGAGCAGTACTTC.

This chain links TRBV30 with TRBJ1-2; 7 nucleotides line up with TRBD1. The CDR3 totals 16 residues. Germline trimming cut 3 bases from V and 0 bases from J; bases unmatched to any gene: 10. Germline CDR1 reads GTSNPN; CDR2 reads SVGIG (reference sequence). The CDR3 nucleotides read TGTGCCTGGAGGTCTGAGGGGGCCAGAGCTAACTATGGCTACACCTTC. The encoded protein is CAWRSEGARANYGYTF.

This chain joins TRBV29-1 and TRBJ1-2; D ambiguous. Trimming took 1 base from V and 3 from J, leaving 12 bases between them. CDR3 length equals 14 residues. The germline V gene has CDR1 SQVTM and CDR2 ANQGSEA. CDR3 protein: CSVEVVAADYGYTF. The CDR3 DNA reads TGCAGCGTTGAAGTGGTGGCAGCGGACTATGGCTACACCTTC.

This clone was observed once. The V call is TRBV27, the J call TRBJ2-7, with 10 bases that match TRBD2. J was trimmed by 2 bases and V by 6 bases; bases with no gene match: 10. Germline V lookup: CDR1 MNHEY, CDR2 SMNVEV (reference sequence). The CDR3 extends over 16 amino acids. The CDR3 region has the DNA TGTGCCAGCAGGGCTAGCGGGAGCTCTTACCCCTACGAGCAGTACTTC. It specifies CASRASGSSYPYEQYF.

This chain uses TRBV29-1 with TRBJ2-1, with TRBD2 matching over 10 bases. The junction had 16 bases not matched to a gene; V was cut back by 8 bases and J by 6 bases. Germline values: CDR1 SQVTM, CDR2 ANQGSEA. There are 16 residues in the CDR3. CDR3: CSTNPQAGGAGNEQFF. The CDR3 DNA reads TGCAGCACGAACCCTCAAGCGGGGGGGGCAGGCAATGAGCAGTTCTTC.

The chain joins TRBV6-5 to TRBJ2-3; 7 nucleotides agree with TRBD2. The CDR3 has 16 residues. The V and J ends lost 5 bases and 0 bases, in that order; junction bases with no gene match: 8. Germline CDR1 and CDR2: MNHEY and SVGAGI. The CDR3, as DNA: TGTGCCAGCAGTAACTATCTAGCGGATAGCACAGATACGCAGTATTTT. As protein: CASSNYLADSTDTQYF.

This chain joins TRBV5-6 and TRBJ2-5; 7 positions match TRBD1. CDR3 length: 15 residues. CDR1 is SGHDT, CDR2 YYEEEE, per germline. V was clipped by 3 bases and J by 4 bases; unmatched bases: 9. CDR3 nucleotides: TGTGCCAGCAGCTGGGGTACAGGGGTCCCAGAGACCCAGTACTTC. Translated: CASSWGTGVPETQYF.

This clone showed up just a few times. CDR3 in DNA: TGTGCCATCGCAGAGACCTACGAGCAGTACTTC. Protein product: CAIAETYEQYF. The chain couples TRBV10-3 to TRBJ2-7; D gene unclear. CDR1 ENHRY and CDR2 SYGVKD come from the germline V gene. V lost 8 bases to trimming and J lost 2 bases, with 7 bases between them. CDR3 length: 11 residues.

This chain connects TRBV6-1 to TRBJ2-7; D not certain. The CDR3 extends over 10 amino acids. CDR1 and CDR2 (germline): MNHNS, SASEGT. CDR3 sequence (DNA): TGTGGCGTATCTTCGGCGGAGCAGTACTTC. This translates into CGVSSAEQYF.

The rearrangement joins TRBV29-1 to TRBJ1-1, with D unclear. Trimming shortened V by 3 bases and J by 1 base, and 9 bases separated the two germline ends. Germline V CDR1 and CDR2: SQVTM, ANQGSEA. The length of the CDR3 is 13 residues. The CDR3 region has the DNA TGCAGCGTTGAGCCCGGGTGGAACACTGAAGCTTTCTTT. Translating gives CSVEPGWNTEAFF.

The V and J genes are TRBV30 and TRBJ1-4; D perhaps matches TRBD1 (5 bases). CDR1 and CDR2 (germline): GTSNPN, SVGIG (reference sequence). The CDR3 covers 15 residues. Trimming left V 3 bases short and J 3 bases short, with 14 bases between. In nucleotides, the CDR3 is TGTGCCTGGAGGATGAGGGAGGGACCTAATGAAAAACTGTTTTTT. This translates into CAWRMREGPNEKLFF. The full variable domain, with the rest looked up from reference TRBV30 and TRBJ1-4, is SQTIHQWPATLVQPVGSPLSLECTVEGTSNPNLYWYRQAAGRGLQLLFYSVGIGQISSEVPQNLSASRPQDRQFILSSKKLLLSDSGFYLCAWRMREGPNEKLFFGSGTQLSVL.

Concerning this clone itself: Other DNA sequences in this specimen translate into the identical CDR3. CDR3 sequence (DNA): TGTGCCAGCAGCCTGGACAGGGAAGAGACCCAGTACTTC. This encodes CASSLDREETQYF. The V and J genes are TRBV7-2 and TRBJ2-5; 8 bases fit TRBD1. V trimming: 5 bases; J trimming: 3 bases; junction bases outside the gene matches: 2. Per the germline V gene, CDR1 is SGHTA and CDR2 is FQGNSA. The CDR3 is made up of 13 amino acids.

The chain has TRBV2 and TRBJ1-6; D possibly corresponds to TRBD1 (5 bases). The CDR3 consists of 14 residues. Deletions cut 3 bases from V and 9 bases from J, with 12 bases between. The germline V gene encodes CDR1 SNHLY and CDR2 FYNNEI. The CDR3 protein is CASSESGTPSPLHF. The CDR3 coding sequence is TGTGCCAGCAGTGAGTCGGGGACGCCTTCACCCCTCCACTTT.

This clone was counted a few times. The rearrangement joins TRBV6-5 to TRBJ2-3, with D possibly matching TRBD2 (6 bases). The CDR3 is made up of 16 amino acids. CDR1 is MNHEY, CDR2 SVGAGI, per germline. V was cut by 0 bases and J by 4 bases, with 14 bases left in between. The DNA for the CDR3 is TGTGCCAGCAGTTACTCGTCGGGGGTAGGGTCAGATACGCAGTATTTT. Translation: CASSYSSGVGSDTQYF.

The rearrangement uses TRBV5-1 and TRBJ2-2, with 8 bases that match TRBD1. CDR1 and CDR2 (germline): SGHRS, YFSETQ. The CDR3 runs to 13 residues. Unmatched junction bases numbered 5, after V lost 9 bases and J lost 4 bases. The CDR3 region is CATRTGITGELFF. The CDR3 DNA reads TGCGCCACAAGGACAGGGATCACCGGGGAGCTGTTTTTT.

This chain uses TRBV13 with TRBJ1-2, with 7 bases aligning to TRBD1. Per the germline V gene, CDR1 is PRHDT and CDR2 is FYEKMQ (reference sequence). This CDR3 region has 13 residues. The V and J ends lost 5 bases and 8 bases, in that order; junction bases with no gene match: 8. CDR3 region: CASSADRVEGYTF. CDR3 coding DNA: TGTGCCAGCAGCGCAGACAGGGTAGAGGGCTACACCTTC.

J is TRBJ2-1 and V is TRBV9; maybe TRBD1 (5 bases). CDR3 size: 10 residues. Germline lookup yields CDR1 SGDLS and CDR2 YYNGEE. Trimming shortened V by 5 bases and J by 8 bases, and 5 bases separated the two germline ends. The CDR3 DNA reads TGTGCCAGCAGAGGGGATGAGCAGTTCTTC. Protein product: CASRGDEQFF.

In its sample, this clone is medium-sized (0.01 to 0.1%). The chain couples TRBV19 to TRBJ2-1, with a tentative D call TRBD1 (6 bases). CDR1 and CDR2 (germline): LNHDA, SQIVND (reference sequence). The ends were cut back, 5 bases at V and 3 bases at J, with 17 bases in the middle. This CDR3 is 16 amino acids long. CDR3 sequence reads: CASSLGWGQNYNEQFF. The CDR3 bases are TGTGCCAGTAGTTTAGGATGGGGACAAAACTACAATGAGCAGTTCTTC.

The V call is TRBV2, the J call TRBJ1-2; D remains ambiguous. This CDR3 contains 15 residues. Germline V gene data show CDR1 as SNHLY and CDR2 as FYNNEI. Trimming took off 3 bases at V and 4 bases at J, with 15 bases between the two ends. CDR3 protein: CASSDGEGIAYGYTF. The CDR3 nucleotides read TGTGCCAGCAGTGATGGGGAGGGCATTGCCTATGGCTACACCTTC.

This clone was seen more than once but under ten times. V usage is TRBV29-1 and J usage is TRBJ1-3, with TRBD1 identical over 11 bases. CDR1 is SQVTM and CDR2 is ANQGSEA in the germline V gene. Germline trimming cut 6 bases from V and 1 base from J; bases unmatched to any gene: 5. This CDR3 has 15 residues. CDR3 sequence: CSVTGQGASGNTIYF. DNA for the CDR3: TGCAGCGTCACCGGACAGGGGGCATCTGGAAACACCATATATTTT.

The chain couples TRBV29-1 to TRBJ2-6, with D perhaps given as TRBD1 or TRBD2 (5 bases each). The CDR3 is 15 amino acids. Germline loops: CDR1 SQVTM, CDR2 ANQGSEA. V dropped 6 bases and J dropped 2 bases, with 14 bases sitting between them. The CDR3 is CSVGKRGAGANVLTF. The CDR3, as DNA: TGCAGCGTCGGGAAGAGGGGTGCTGGGGCCAACGTCCTGACTTTC.

This clone was counted only a few times. This chain connects TRBV29-1 to TRBJ2-1, with 7 bases aligning to TRBD1. Trimming at V came to 6 bases and at J to 8 bases, leaving 10 bases not matched to a gene. The germline CDR1 and CDR2 sequences are SQVTM and ANQGSEA. The CDR3 loop spans 13 amino acids. The CDR3 protein is CSVETGFLDEQFF. The CDR3 bases are TGCAGCGTCGAGACAGGGTTTCTAGATGAGCAGTTCTTC.

The CDR3 is CASSEEWGRTDTQYF. CDR3 nucleotides: TGTGCCAGCAGTGAAGAGTGGGGTAGGACAGATACGCAGTATTTT. This chain connects TRBV2 to TRBJ2-3; D is ambiguous. The CDR3 is 15 residues long. The germline gives CDR1 SNHLY, CDR2 FYNNEI. Trimming cost V 1 base and J 3 bases, with 11 bases left between them.

V and J are TRBV7-2 and TRBJ2-6, with 10 bases fitting TRBD2. The J segment lost 4 bases and the V segment lost 3 bases, leaving 6 bases of the junction unmatched. This CDR3 is 17 amino acids long. Per the germline V gene, CDR1 is SGHTA and CDR2 is FQGNSA. CDR3 bases: TGTGCCAGCAGCTTGCGCGTAGCGGGGGGCGGGGCCAACGTCCTGACTTTC. This translates into CASSLRVAGGGANVLTF.

The J gene is TRBJ1-2, the V gene TRBV19; 7 bases are shared with TRBD1. Per germline, CDR1 LNHDA and CDR2 SQIVND (reference sequence). Trimming cost V 5 bases and J 2 bases; bases outside gene matches: 5. The CDR3 sequence is 14 residues long. The chain's CDR3 is CASSVGQANYGYTF. In DNA form, the CDR3 reads TGTGCCAGTAGTGTCGGACAGGCGAACTATGGCTACACCTTC.

The V call is TRBV10-3, the J call TRBJ2-1; D ambiguous. Germline assignment: CDR1 ENHRY and CDR2 SYGVKD. Trimming shortened V by 0 bases and J by 9 bases, and 9 bases separated the two germline ends. CDR3 length equals 13 residues. The CDR3 nucleotides are TGTGCCATCAGTGAGTCAGGCGCCGCTGAGCAGTTCTTC. This codes for CAISESGAAEQFF.

This clone turned up a few times. The gene calls are TRBV5-1 and TRBJ1-2, with 8 bases fitting TRBD1. The CDR3 spans 14 residues. Trimming took 4 bases from V and 8 from J; bases not matched to a gene: 10. Germline V lookup: CDR1 SGHRS, CDR2 YFSETQ. The CDR3 bases are TGCGCCAGCAGCCCGCAGGGACAGGCGGCGGGCTACACCTTC. Protein: CASSPQGQAAGYTF.

CDR3 DNA: TGCAGCGTTGACTCCGGTCGTACAGATACGCAGTATTTT. Translation gives CSVDSGRTDTQYF. The chain links TRBV29-1 to TRBJ2-3; D remains ambiguous. Per germline, CDR1 SQVTM and CDR2 ANQGSEA. The CDR3 runs to 13 residues. V gave up 3 bases and J gave up 3 bases, with 10 bases separating them.